Listed below are T cell receptor beta chains from one sample, sequenced in a study of beta chain features in type 1 diabetes. The method was immunoSEQ multiplex PCR; TCRdb's version includes in-frame clones alone and lacks a portion of them. This sample carries 810,000 or so clones, about a sixth of them seen once, and the ten largest clones take 0.02% to 0.025%. Material for sequencing was naive CD4+ T cells from blood. These receptors came from a woman in her late teens or twenties in good health. Each CDR3 is given with its conserved first and last residue. Each record gives: J gene, V gene, clone size, D gene, CDR3 DNA, CDR3 protein. D genes are given only for firm matches. Clone sizes are given selectively: once, few, many, or a class where the clone is expanded.

>TRBJ2-3|TRBV12-5|-|TRBD1
TGTGCTAGTGGTTTGAGCGGGACAGGGGGCGCAGATACGCAGTATTTT
CASGLSGTGGADTQYF
>TRBJ2-7|TRBV5-1|-|TRBD2
TGCGCCAGCAGCACATTAGCGGGAGGCGACGAGCAGTACTTC
CASSTLAGGDEQYF
>TRBJ2-2|TRBV18|-|TRBD1
TGTGCCAGCACCCCGACAGGGATGGAGCACACCGGGGAGCTGTTTTTT
CASTPTGMEHTGELFF
>TRBJ2-7|TRBV7-3|few|-
TGTGCCAGCAGCCCCAGGGGAGGCTACGAGCAGTACTTC
CASSPRGGYEQYF
>TRBJ1-1|TRBV29-1|few|-
TGCAGCGTTGGATTACGGGGCACTGAAGCTTTCTTT
CSVGLRGTEAFF
>TRBJ2-6|TRBV11-1|-|TRBD2
TGTGCCAGCAGCCCAGGTTTAGCGGGAGTAACCGGGGCCAACGTCCTGACTTTC
CASSPGLAGVTGANVLTF
>TRBJ2-7|TRBV4-2|-|TRBD1
TGTGCCAGCAGCCAGGTAGCAGGACAGGGTTCCTACGAGCAGTACTTC
CASSQVAGQGSYEQYF
>TRBJ2-7|TRBV25-1|few|TRBD2
TGTGCCAGTTCCCGTGCGGGAGGGTTTTCCTACGAGCAGTACTTC
CASSRAGGFSYEQYF
>TRBJ2-1|TRBV6-5|-|-
TGTGCCAGCAGTTACGAGGCCGGGGGTGTTGAGCAGTTCTTC
CASSYEAGGVEQFF
>TRBJ2-1|TRBV5-1|-|TRBD1
TGCGCCAGCAGCCTACGGGACAGGGTATACAATGAGCAGTTCTTC
CASSLRDRVYNEQFF
>TRBJ1-4|TRBV2|-|-
TGTGCCAGCAGTGAAAACGTCGGGGGACTCCCCCGCGAAAAACTGTTTTTT
CASSENVGGLPREKLFF
>TRBJ2-7|TRBV18|few|TRBD1
TGTGCCAGCTCGGAACAGGGGGCTTTCTACGAGCAGTACTTC
CASSEQGAFYEQYF
>TRBJ2-1|TRBV11-1|-|-
TGTGCCAGCAGCCCGACGGGCTGGTCCTACAATGAGCAGTTCTTC
CASSPTGWSYNEQFF
>TRBJ2-3|TRBV28|-|-
TGTGCCAGCAGCCAACACGGGAAAGCCACAGATACGCAGTATTTT
CASSQHGKATDTQYF
>TRBJ2-7|TRBV2|-|-
TGTGCCAGCAGTGAAGGGCTCTTCTCCTACGAGCAGTACTTC
CASSEGLFSYEQYF
>TRBJ1-5|TRBV11-2|few|-
TGTGCCAGCAGCTTAGCGGAGGGTCAGCCCCAGCATTTT
CASSLAEGQPQHF
>TRBJ2-7|TRBV6-5|-|-
TGTGCCAGCAGTTACTCTGACAGAAACTCCTACGAGCAGTACTTC
CASSYSDRNSYEQYF
>TRBJ2-5|TRBV5-1|few|-
TGCGCCAGCAGCTCGGGACGGGATCAAGAGACCCAGTACTTC
CASSSGRDQETQYF
>TRBJ1-2|TRBV5-1|few|TRBD1
TGCGCCAGCAGCCGGGACAGGGTTAATGGCTACACCTTC
CASSRDRVNGYTF
>TRBJ2-7|TRBV19|-|TRBD2
TGTGCCAGTAGTATTGGGATCGGGCGGGAGTCCTCCTACGAGCAGTACTTC
CASSIGIGRESSYEQYF
>TRBJ1-3|TRBV14|few|-
TGTGCCAGCAGCCCCCGAACTGGGAACACCATATATTTT
CASSPRTGNTIYF
>TRBJ2-3|TRBV6-5|-|TRBD2
TGTGCCAGCAGTTACCGAGCGGGAGGGTTTGAAGATACGCAGTATTTT
CASSYRAGGFEDTQYF
>TRBJ2-1|TRBV15|-|-
TGTGCCACCAGGTACAGGAATTACAATGAGCAGTTCTTC
CATRYRNYNEQFF
>TRBJ2-3|TRBV5-6|few|TRBD2
TGTGCCAGCGCCATCGTCGGGGGGAGCACAGATACGCAGTATTTT
CASAIVGGSTDTQYF
>TRBJ2-1|TRBV7-3|-|-
TGTGCCAGCAGCTTATCAATAGGAGGGACAACTCATAACAATGAGCAGTTCTTC
CASSLSIGGTTHNNEQFF
>TRBJ2-1|TRBV4-3|-|-
TGCGCCAGCAGCCAAGGAGGTAGCTTTAGCTCCTACAATGAGCAGTTCTTC
CASSQGGSFSSYNEQFF
>TRBJ2-1|TRBV7-8|few|-
TGTGCCAGCAGCAGGAAGGGGGTGTTGGATGAGCAGTTCTTC
CASSRKGVLDEQFF
>TRBJ2-7|TRBV7-9|-|-
TGTGCCAGCAGCTTGATCGGGAACGAGCAGTACTTC
CASSLIGNEQYF
>TRBJ1-5|TRBV6-6|few|-
TGTGCCAGCAGTTTCGGACGGTATAGCAATCAGCCCCAGCATTTT
CASSFGRYSNQPQHF
>TRBJ2-5|TRBV6-5|few|TRBD1
TGTGCCAGCAGTTACTCGACAGGGGGGCCTGGGTACTTC
CASSYSTGGPGYF
>TRBJ2-7|TRBV28|few|TRBD2
TGTGCCAGCAGTCCCTCACTAGCGGGCCGGAACGAGCAGTACTTC
CASSPSLAGRNEQYF
>TRBJ2-7|TRBV19|few|-
TGTGCCAGTAGGGACTGGGCCTCCTACGAGCAGTACTTC
CASRDWASYEQYF
>TRBJ1-4|TRBV2|-|-
TGTGCCAGCAGTGAGCGCAGAAGGAATGAAAAACTGTTTTTT
CASSERRRNEKLFF
>TRBJ2-7|TRBV28|-|-
TGTGCCAGCAGTTTATTGGTCGGGGAGCAGTACTTC
CASSLLVGEQYF